This TCR beta chain emerged from a study of T cell changes during pregnancy in multiple sclerosis. CDR3 length: 16 amino acids. V shed 4 bases and J 7 bases; nucleotides not matched to a gene: 10. The germline gives CDR1 LNHDA, CDR2 SQIVND (reference sequence). Produced via immunoSEQ multiplex PCR; TCRdb's table is partial and in-frame only. The sample shows roughly 38,000 clones, under 95% of them seen only once. The genes are TRBV19 and TRBJ2-2, with 9 positions matching TRBD1. This receptor was obtained from a female donor in good health, enrolled as a control in a pregnancy study. Sequenced here: CD4+ T cells from peripheral blood mononuclear cells, sampled in the second trimester of pregnancy. CDR3 nucleotides: TGTGCCAGTAGTACCCCGGGACAGGGAAAGGGCGGGGAGCTGTTTTTT. Its translation is CASSTPGQGKGGELFF.